This TCR beta chain was identified during a study of neoadjuvant anti-PD-1 for oral cavity cancer. Germline V gene sequence: CDR1 MNHNS, CDR2 SASEGT. The V gene end was trimmed by 10 bases and the J gene end by 1 base; junction bases not matched to a gene: 9. CDR3 size: 14 residues. The protocol was immunoSEQ multiplex PCR, while the TCRdb copy is restricted to in-frame clones and leaves out a portion. Of over 80,000 clones in the sample, under 90% were seen once. Stage II-IVA oral cavity squamous cell carcinoma was new and untreated by systemic or radiation therapy. The chain uses TRBV6-1 and TRBJ2-7; 8 nucleotides agree with TRBD2. This receptor was taken from a person aged 35 to 85 with oral cavity squamous cell carcinoma. The source material was PBMCs, sampled before nivolumab (anti-PD-1) treatment. The CDR3 is CAIHRASGSYEQYF. CDR3 DNA: TGTGCCATCCATCGAGCTAGCGGGTCCTACGAGCAGTACTTC.